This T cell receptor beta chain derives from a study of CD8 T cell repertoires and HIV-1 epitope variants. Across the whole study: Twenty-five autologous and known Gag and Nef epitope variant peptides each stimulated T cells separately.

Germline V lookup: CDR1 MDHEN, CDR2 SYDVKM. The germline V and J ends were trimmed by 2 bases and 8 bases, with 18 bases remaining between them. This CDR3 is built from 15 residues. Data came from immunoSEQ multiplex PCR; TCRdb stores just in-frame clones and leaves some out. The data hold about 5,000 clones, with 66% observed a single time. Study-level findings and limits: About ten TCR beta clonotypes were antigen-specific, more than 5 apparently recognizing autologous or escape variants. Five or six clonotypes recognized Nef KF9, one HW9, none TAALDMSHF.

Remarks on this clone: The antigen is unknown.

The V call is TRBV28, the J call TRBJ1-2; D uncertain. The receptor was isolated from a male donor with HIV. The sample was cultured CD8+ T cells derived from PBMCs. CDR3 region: CASSLEGYPLWGYTF. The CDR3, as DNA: TGTGCCAGCAGTTTAGAAGGGTACCCACTTTGGGGCTACACCTTC.